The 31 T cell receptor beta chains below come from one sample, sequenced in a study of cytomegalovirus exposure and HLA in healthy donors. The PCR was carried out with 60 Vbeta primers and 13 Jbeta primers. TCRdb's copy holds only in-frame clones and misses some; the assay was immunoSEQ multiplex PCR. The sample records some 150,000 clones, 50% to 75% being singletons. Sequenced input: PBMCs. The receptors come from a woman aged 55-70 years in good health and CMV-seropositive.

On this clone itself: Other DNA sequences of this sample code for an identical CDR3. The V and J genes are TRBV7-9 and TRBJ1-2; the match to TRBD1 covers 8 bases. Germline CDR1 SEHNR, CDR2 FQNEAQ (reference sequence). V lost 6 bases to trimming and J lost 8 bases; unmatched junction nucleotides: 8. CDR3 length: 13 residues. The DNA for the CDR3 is TGTGCCAGCAGTTCTGGACAGGGTGAGGGCTACACCTTC. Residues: CASSSGQGEGYTF.

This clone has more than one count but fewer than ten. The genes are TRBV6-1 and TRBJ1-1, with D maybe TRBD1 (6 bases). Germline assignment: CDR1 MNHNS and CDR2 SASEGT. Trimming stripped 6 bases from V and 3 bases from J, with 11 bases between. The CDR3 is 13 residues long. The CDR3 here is CASRGRGDTEAFF. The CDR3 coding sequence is TGTGCCAGCAGAGGCAGGGGAGACACTGAAGCTTTCTTT.

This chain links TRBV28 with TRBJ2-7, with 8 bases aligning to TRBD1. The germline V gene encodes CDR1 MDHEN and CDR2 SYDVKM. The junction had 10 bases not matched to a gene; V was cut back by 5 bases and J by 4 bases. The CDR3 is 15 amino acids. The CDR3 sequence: CASSTPGQATYEQYF. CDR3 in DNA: TGTGCCAGCAGTACCCCGGGACAGGCAACATACGAGCAGTACTTC.

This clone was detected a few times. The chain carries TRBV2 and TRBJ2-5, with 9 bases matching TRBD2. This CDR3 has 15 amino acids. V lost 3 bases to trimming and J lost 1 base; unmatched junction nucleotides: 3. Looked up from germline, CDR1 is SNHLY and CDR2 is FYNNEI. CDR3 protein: CASSDPREGQETQYF. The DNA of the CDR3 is TGTGCCAGCAGTGATCCGCGGGAGGGCCAAGAGACCCAGTACTTC.

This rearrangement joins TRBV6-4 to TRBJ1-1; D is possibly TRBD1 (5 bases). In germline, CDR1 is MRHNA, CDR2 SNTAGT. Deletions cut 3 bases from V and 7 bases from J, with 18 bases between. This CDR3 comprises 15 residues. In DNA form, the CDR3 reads TGTGCCAGCAGTGAATCGGGTGACAGCCCGCTTGAAGCTTTCTTT. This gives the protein CASSESGDSPLEAFF.

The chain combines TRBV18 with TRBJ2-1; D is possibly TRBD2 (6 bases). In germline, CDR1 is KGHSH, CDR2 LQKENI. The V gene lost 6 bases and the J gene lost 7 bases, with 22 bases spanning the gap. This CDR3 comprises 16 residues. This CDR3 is CASSVGGARKENEQFF. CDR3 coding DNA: TGTGCCAGCTCCGTTGGAGGGGCGCGGAAGGAAAATGAGCAGTTCTTC.

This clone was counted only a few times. The CDR3 bases are TGTGCCAGCAGTGACGGACAGGGGGGGTACAATGAGCAGTTCTTC. It encodes CASSDGQGGYNEQFF. The V and J genes are TRBV2 and TRBJ2-1; 10 bases agree with TRBD1. Germline assignment: CDR1 SNHLY and CDR2 FYNNEI. The length of the CDR3 is 15 residues. The J segment lost 4 bases and the V segment lost 3 bases, leaving 3 bases of the junction unmatched. Combining the CDR3 with reference TRBV2 and TRBJ2-1 gives the whole variable domain EPEVTQTPSHQVTQMGQEVILRCVPISNHLYFYWYRQILGQKVEFLVSFYNNEISEKSEIFDDQFSVERPDGSNFTLKIRSTKLEDSAMYFCASSDGQGGYNEQFFGPGTRLTVL.

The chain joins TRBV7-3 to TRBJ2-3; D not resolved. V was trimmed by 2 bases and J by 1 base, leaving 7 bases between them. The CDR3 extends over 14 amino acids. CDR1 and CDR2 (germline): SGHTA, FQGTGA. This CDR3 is CASSLGQRTDTQYF. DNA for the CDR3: TGTGCCAGCAGCTTAGGGCAGCGCACAGATACGCAGTATTTT.

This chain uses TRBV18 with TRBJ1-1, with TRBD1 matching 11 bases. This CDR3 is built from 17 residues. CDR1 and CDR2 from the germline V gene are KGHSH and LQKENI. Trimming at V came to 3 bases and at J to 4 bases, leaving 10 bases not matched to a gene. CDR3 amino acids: CASSPRDRGSAGTEAFF. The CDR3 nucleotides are TGTGCCAGCTCACCCCGGGACAGGGGGTCGGCGGGCACTGAAGCTTTCTTT.

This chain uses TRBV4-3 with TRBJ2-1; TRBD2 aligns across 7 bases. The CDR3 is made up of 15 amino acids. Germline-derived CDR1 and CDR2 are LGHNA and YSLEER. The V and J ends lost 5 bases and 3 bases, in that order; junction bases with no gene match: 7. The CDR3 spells CASSGGASGYNEQFF. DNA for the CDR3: TGCGCCAGCAGCGGCGGGGCTAGCGGCTACAATGAGCAGTTCTTC.

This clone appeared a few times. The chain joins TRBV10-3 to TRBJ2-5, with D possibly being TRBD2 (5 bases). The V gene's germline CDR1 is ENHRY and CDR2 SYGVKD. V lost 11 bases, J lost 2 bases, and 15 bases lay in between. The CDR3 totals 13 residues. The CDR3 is CASTRAPQETQYF. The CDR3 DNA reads TGTGCCTCTACTAGGGCCCCTCAAGAGACCCAGTACTTC.

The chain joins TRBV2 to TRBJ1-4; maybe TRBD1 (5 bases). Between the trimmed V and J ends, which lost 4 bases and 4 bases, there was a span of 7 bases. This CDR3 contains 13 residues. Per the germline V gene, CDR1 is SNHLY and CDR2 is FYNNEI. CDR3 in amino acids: CASSGQGNEKLFF. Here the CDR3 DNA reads TGTGCCAGCAGTGGCCAGGGTAATGAAAAACTGTTTTTT.

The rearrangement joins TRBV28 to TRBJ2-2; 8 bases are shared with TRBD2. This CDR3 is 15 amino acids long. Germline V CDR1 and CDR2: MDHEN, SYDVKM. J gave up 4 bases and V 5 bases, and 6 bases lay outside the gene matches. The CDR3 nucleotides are TGTGCCAGCAGTGTCCCAGGGACTAGCACCGGGGAGCTGTTTTTT. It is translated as CASSVPGTSTGELFF.

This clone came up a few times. CDR3 amino acids: CASSPDRGPNQPQHF. CDR3 in DNA: TGTGCCAGCTCACCAGACAGGGGACCTAATCAGCCCCAGCATTTT. The gene calls are TRBV18 and TRBJ1-5, with TRBD1 matching 8 bases. CDR1 KGHSH and CDR2 LQKENI come from the germline V gene. J was trimmed by 4 bases and V by 2 bases; bases with no gene match: 4. This CDR3 region has 15 residues.

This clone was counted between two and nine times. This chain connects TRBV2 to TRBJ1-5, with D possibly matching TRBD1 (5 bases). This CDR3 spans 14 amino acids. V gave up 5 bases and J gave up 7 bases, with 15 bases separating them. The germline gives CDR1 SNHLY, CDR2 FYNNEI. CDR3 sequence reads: CASSQGIRGQPQHF. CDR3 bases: TGTGCCAGCAGTCAAGGGATCCGGGGGCAGCCCCAGCATTTT.

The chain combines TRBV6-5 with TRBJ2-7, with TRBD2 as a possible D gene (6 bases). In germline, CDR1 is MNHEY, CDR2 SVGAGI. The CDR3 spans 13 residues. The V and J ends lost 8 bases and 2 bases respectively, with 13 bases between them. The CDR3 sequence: CASGGTNTYEQYF. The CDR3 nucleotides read TGTGCCAGCGGGGGGACCAACACCTACGAGCAGTACTTC.

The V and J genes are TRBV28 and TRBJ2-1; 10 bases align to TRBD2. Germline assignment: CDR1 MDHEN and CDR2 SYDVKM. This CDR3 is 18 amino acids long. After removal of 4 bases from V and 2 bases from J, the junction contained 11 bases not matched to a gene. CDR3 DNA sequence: TGTGCCAGCAGTTCTGGCCTGCTTAGCGGGAGGACCTACAATGAGCAGTTCTTC. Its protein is CASSSGLLSGRTYNEQFF.

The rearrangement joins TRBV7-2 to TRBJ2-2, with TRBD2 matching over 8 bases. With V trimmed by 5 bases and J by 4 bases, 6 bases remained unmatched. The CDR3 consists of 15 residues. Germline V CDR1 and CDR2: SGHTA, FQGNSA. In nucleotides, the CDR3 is TGTGCCAGCAGCGCAACGGGGGGGGTCACCGGGGAGCTGTTTTTT. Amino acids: CASSATGGVTGELFF.

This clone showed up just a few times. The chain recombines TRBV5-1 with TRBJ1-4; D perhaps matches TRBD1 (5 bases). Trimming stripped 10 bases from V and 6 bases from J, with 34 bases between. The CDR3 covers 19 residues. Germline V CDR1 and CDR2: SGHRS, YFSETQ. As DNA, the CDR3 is TGCGCCGATTTGAATTTGGGCAGGGCCAAAAGGCTTGTTGATGAAAAACTGTTTTTT. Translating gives CADLNLGRAKRLVDEKLFF.

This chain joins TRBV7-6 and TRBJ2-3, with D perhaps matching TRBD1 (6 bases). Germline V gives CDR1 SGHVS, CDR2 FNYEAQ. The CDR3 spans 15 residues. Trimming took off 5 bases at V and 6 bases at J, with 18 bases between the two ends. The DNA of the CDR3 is TGTGCCAGCAGCCGAACAGGGACCTGGACTGATACGCAGTATTTT. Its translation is CASSRTGTWTDTQYF.

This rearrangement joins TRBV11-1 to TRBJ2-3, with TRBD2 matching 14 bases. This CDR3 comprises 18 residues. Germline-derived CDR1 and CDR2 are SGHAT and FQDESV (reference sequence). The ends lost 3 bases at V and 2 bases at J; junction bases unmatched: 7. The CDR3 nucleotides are TGTGCCAGCAGCTTTGGACTAGCGGGAGGTTCGTTCACAGATACGCAGTATTTT. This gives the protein CASSFGLAGGSFTDTQYF.

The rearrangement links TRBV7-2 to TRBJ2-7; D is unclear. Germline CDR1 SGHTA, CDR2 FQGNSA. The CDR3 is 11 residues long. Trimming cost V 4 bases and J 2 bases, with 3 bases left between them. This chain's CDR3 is CASSSAYEQYF. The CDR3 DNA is TGTGCCAGCAGCTCCGCCTACGAGCAGTACTTC.

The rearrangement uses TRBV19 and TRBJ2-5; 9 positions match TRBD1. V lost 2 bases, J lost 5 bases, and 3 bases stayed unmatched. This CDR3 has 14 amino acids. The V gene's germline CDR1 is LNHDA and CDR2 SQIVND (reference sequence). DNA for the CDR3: TGTGCCAGTAGTATAACAGGGGGCTTGGAGACCCAGTACTTC. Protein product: CASSITGGLETQYF. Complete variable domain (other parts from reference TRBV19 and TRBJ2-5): DGGITQSPKYLFRKEGQNVTLSCEQNLNHDAMYWYRQDPGQGLRLIYYSQIVNDFQKGDIAEGYSVSREKKESFPLTVTSAQKNPTAFYLCASSITGGLETQYFGPGTRLLVL.

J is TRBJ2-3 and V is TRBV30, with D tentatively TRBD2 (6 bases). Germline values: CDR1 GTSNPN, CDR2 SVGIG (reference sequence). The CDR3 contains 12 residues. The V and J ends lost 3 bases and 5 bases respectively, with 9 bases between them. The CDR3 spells CAWSPEGDTQYF. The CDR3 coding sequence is TGTGCCTGGAGCCCGGAGGGAGATACGCAGTATTTT.

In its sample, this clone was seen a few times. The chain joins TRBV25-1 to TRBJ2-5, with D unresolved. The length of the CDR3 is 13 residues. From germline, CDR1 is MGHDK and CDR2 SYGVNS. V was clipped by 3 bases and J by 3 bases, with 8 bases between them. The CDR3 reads CASSESAEETQYF. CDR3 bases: TGTGCCAGCAGTGAGAGCGCTGAAGAGACCCAGTACTTC.

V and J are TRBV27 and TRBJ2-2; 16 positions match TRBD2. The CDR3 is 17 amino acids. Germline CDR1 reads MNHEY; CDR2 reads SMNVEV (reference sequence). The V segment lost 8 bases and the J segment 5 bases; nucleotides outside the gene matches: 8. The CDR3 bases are TGTGCCAGCCTTGGGACTAGCGGGAGGGGGGCGACCGGGGAGCTGTTTTTT. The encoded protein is CASLGTSGRGATGELFF.

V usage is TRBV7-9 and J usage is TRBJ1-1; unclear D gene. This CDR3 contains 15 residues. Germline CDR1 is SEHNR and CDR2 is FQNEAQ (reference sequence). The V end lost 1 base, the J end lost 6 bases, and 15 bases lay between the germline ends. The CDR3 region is CASSLVSGFSAEAFF. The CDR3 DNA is TGTGCCAGCAGCTTAGTCTCGGGGTTTAGCGCTGAAGCTTTCTTT.

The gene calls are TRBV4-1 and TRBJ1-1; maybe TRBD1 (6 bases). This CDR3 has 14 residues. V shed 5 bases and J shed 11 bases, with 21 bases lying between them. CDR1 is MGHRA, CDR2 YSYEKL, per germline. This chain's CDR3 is CASSAPGQRLRAFF. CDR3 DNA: TGCGCCAGCAGCGCCCCTGGACAGAGATTAAGGGCTTTCTTT.

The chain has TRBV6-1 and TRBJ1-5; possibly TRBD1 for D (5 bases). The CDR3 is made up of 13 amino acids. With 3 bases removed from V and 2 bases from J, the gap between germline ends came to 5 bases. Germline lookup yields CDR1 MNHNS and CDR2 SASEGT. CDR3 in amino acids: CASSDRGNQPQHF. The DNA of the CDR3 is TGTGCCAGCAGTGACAGGGGCAATCAGCCCCAGCATTTT.

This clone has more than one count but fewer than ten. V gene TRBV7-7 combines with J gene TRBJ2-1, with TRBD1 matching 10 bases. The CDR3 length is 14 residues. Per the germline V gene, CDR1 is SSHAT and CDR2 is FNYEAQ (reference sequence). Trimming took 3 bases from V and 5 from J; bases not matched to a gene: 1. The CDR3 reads CASSLGQGNNEQFF. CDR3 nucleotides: TGTGCCAGCAGCTTGGGACAGGGGAACAATGAGCAGTTCTTC.

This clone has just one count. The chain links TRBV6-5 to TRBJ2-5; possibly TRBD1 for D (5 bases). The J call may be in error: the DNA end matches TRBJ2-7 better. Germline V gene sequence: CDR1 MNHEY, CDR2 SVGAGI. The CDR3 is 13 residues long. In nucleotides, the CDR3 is TGTGCCAGCACCCTGATTCAGGGCCACGAGCAGTACTTC. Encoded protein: CASTLIQGHEQYF.